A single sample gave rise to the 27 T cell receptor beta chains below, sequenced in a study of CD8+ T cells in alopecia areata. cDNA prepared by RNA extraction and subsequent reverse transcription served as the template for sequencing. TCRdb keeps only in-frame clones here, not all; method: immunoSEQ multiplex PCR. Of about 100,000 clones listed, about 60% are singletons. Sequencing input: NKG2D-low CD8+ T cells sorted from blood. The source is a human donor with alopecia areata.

In DNA form, the CDR3 reads TGTGCCAGCAGGAACATGGCAGATACGCAGTATTTT. This gives the protein CASRNMADTQYF. This sequence joins TRBV27 and TRBJ2-3; D is unresolved. This CDR3 is built from 12 residues. CDR1 is MNHEY, CDR2 SMNVEV, per germline (reference sequence). Between the trimmed V and J ends, which lost 6 bases and 4 bases, there was a span of 8 bases.

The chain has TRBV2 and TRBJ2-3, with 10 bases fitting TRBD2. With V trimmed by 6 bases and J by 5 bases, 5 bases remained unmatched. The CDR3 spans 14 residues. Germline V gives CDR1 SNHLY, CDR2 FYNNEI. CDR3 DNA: TGTGCCAGCAGAGCGGGAGGGCCCGGAGATACGCAGTATTTT. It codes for CASRAGGPGDTQYF. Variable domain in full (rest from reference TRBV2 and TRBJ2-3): EPEVTQTPSHQVTQMGQEVILRCVPISNHLYFYWYRQILGQKVEFLVSFYNNEISEKSEIFDDQFSVERPDGSNFTLKIRSTKLEDSAMYFCASRAGGPGDTQYFGPGTRLTVL.

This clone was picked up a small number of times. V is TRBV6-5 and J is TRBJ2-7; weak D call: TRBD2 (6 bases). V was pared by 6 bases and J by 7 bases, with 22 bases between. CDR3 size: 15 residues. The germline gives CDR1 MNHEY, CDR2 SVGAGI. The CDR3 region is CASSHVASAAGEQYF. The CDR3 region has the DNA TGTGCCAGCAGCCACGTTGCTAGCGCCGCGGGGGAGCAGTACTTC.

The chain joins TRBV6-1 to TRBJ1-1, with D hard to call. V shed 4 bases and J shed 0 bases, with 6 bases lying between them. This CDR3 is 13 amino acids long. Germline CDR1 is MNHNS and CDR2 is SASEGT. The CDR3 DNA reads TGTGCCAGCAGTGTCGGGGTGAACACTGAAGCTTTCTTT. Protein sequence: CASSVGVNTEAFF.

The CDR3 DNA reads as TGTGCCTGGAGTGTGGGAGGGACGTTCCTCTTAGATACGCAGTATTTT. Its translation is CAWSVGGTFLLDTQYF. The chain is built from TRBV30 and TRBJ2-3; 7 positions agree with TRBD2. Germline trimming cut 0 bases from V and 5 bases from J; bases unmatched to any gene: 11. Germline V gives CDR1 GTSNPN, CDR2 SVGIG (reference sequence). The CDR3 length is 16 residues. The full variable domain, completed using reference TRBV30 and TRBJ2-3, is SQTIHQWPATLVQPVGSPLSLECTVEGTSNPNLYWYRQAAGRGLQLLFYSVGIGQISSEVPQNLSASRPQDRQFILSSKKLLLSDSGFYLCAWSVGGTFLLDTQYFGPGTRLTVL.

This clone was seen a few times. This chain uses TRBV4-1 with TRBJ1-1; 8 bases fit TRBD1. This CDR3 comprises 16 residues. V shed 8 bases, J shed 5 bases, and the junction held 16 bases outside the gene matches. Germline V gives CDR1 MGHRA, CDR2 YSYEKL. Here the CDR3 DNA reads TGCGCCAGCTATGGACAGGGTCGTGTTGCGACTACTGAAGCTTTCTTT. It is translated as CASYGQGRVATTEAFF.

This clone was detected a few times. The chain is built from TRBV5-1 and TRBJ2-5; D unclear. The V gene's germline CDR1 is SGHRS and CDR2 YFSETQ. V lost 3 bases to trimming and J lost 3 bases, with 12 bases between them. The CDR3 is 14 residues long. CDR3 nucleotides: TGCGCCAGCAGCTCCCCCCTGACGGAAGAGACCCAGTACTTC. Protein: CASSSPLTEETQYF.

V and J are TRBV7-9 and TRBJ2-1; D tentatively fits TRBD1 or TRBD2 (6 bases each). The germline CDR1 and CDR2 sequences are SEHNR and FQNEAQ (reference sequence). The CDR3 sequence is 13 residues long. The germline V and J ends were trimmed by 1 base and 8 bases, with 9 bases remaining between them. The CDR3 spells CASSLDGGHEQFF. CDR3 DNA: TGTGCCAGCAGCTTAGACGGGGGCCATGAGCAGTTCTTC.

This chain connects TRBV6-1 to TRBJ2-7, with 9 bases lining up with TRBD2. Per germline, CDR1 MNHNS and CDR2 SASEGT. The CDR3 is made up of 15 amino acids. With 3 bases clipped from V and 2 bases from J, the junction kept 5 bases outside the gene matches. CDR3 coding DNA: TGTGCCAGCAGTGACCAAGGACTAGCGACCTACGAGCAGTACTTC. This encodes CASSDQGLATYEQYF.

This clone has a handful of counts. The chain's CDR3 is CATSHGDYNEQFF. For the CDR3, the DNA is TGTGCCACCAGCCACGGCGACTACAATGAGCAGTTCTTC. The genes are TRBV15 and TRBJ2-1; D gene ambiguous. CDR3 size: 13 residues. The germline V gene has CDR1 LNHNV and CDR2 YYDKDF (reference sequence). V dropped 5 bases and J dropped 3 bases, with 8 bases sitting between them. Full variable domain (missing parts from reference TRBV15 and TRBJ2-1): DAMVIQNPRYQVTQFGKPVTLSCSQTLNHNVMYWYQQKSSQAPKLLFHYYDKDFNNEADTPDNFQSRRPNTSFCFLDIRSPGLGDTAMYLCATSHGDYNEQFFGPGTRLTVL.

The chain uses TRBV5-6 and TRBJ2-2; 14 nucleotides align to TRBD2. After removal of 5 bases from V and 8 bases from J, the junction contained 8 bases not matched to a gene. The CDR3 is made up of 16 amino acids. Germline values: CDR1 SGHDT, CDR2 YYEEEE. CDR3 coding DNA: TGTGCCAGCAGGTTGACTAGCGGGAGGGCCGTGGGGGAGCTGTTTTTT. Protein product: CASRLTSGRAVGELFF.

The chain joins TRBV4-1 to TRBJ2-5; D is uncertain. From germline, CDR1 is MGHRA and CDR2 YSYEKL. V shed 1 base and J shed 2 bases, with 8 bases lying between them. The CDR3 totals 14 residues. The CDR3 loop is CASSQVSGQETQYF. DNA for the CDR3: TGCGCCAGCAGCCAAGTATCTGGTCAAGAGACCCAGTACTTC.

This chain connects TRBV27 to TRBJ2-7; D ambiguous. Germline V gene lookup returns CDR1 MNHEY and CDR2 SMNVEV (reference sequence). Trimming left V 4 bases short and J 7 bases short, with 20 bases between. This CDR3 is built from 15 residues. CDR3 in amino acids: CASSSSWGMGSEQYF. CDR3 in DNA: TGTGCCAGCAGTTCATCCTGGGGTATGGGTTCGGAGCAGTACTTC.

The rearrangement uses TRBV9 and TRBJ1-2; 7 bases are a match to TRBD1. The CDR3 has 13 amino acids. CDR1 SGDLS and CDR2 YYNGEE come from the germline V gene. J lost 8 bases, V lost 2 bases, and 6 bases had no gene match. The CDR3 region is CASSVVDRAGYTF. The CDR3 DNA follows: TGTGCCAGCAGCGTCGTCGACAGGGCCGGCTACACCTTC.

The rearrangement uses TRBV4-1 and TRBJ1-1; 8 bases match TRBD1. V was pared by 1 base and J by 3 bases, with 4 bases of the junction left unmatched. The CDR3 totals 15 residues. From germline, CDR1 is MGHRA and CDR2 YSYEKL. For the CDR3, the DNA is TGCGCCAGCAGCCAAGTGACAGGGGTAGACACTGAAGCTTTCTTT. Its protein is CASSQVTGVDTEAFF.

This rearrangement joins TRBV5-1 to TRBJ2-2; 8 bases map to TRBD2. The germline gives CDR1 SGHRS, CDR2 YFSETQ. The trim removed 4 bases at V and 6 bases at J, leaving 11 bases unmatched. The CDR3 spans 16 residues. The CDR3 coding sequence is TGCGCCAGCAGCCCGGGGACTAGTCCATCCTCCGGGGAGCTGTTTTTT. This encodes CASSPGTSPSSGELFF.

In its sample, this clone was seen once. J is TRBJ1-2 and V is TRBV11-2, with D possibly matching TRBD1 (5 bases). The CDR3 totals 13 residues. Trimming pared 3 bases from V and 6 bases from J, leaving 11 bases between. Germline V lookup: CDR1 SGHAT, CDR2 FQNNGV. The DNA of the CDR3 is TGTGCCAGCAGCTTTGGGGGACTTGATGGCTACACCTTC. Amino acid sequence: CASSFGGLDGYTF.

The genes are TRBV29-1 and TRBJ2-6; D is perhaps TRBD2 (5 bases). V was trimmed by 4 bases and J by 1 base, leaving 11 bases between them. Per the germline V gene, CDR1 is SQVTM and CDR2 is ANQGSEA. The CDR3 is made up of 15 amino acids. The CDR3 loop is CSVGLTISGANVLTF. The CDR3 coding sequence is TGCAGCGTTGGACTAACTATATCTGGGGCCAACGTCCTGACTTTC.

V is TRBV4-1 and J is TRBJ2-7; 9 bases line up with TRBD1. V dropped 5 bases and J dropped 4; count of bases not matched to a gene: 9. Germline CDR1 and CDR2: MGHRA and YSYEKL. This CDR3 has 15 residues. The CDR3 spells CASSYKQGAVYEQYF. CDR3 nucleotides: TGCGCCAGCAGCTACAAACAGGGGGCCGTTTACGAGCAGTACTTC.

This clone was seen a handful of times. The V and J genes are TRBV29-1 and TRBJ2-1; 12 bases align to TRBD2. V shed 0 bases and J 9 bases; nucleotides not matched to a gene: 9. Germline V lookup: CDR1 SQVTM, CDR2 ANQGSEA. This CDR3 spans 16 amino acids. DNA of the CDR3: TGCAGCGTTGAAGACCGGGGACTAGCGGGTTTCAGTGAGCAGTTCTTC. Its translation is CSVEDRGLAGFSEQFF.

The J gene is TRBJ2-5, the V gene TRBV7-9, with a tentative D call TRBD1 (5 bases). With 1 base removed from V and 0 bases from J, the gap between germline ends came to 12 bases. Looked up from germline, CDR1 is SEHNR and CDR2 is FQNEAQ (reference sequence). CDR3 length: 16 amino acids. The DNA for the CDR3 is TGTGCCAGCAGCTTAGATGATGTGACAGACCAAGAGACCCAGTACTTC. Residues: CASSLDDVTDQETQYF.

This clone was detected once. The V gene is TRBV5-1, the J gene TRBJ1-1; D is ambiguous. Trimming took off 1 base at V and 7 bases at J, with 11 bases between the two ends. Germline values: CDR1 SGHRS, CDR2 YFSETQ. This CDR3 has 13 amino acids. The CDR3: CASSLNGRNEAFF. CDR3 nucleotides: TGCGCCAGCAGCTTGAATGGCAGAAATGAAGCTTTCTTT.

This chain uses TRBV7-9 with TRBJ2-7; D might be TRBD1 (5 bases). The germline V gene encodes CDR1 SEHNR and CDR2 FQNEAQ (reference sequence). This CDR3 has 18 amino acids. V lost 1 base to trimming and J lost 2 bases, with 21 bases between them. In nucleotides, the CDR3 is TGTGCCAGCAGCTTAGGACTTAGTTTCAGGGAATTTACCTACGAGCAGTACTTC. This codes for CASSLGLSFREFTYEQYF.

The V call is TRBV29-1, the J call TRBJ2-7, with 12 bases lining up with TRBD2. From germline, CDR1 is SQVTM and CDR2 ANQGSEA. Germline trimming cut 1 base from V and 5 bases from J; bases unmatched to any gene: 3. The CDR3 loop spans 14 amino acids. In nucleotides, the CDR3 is TGCAGCGTTGAAGGACTAGCGGGAGATGACGAGCAGTACTTC. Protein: CSVEGLAGDDEQYF.

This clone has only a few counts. The DNA of the CDR3 is TGCGCCAGCAGCCCCGTCGGGACTAGCGGTTCCTACGAGCAGTACTTC. Protein sequence: CASSPVGTSGSYEQYF. The chain couples TRBV4-1 to TRBJ2-5, with TRBD2 identical over 11 bases. The DNA end is more similar to TRBJ2-7, so the J call may be wrong. This CDR3 contains 16 residues. Germline V lookup: CDR1 MGHRA, CDR2 YSYEKL.

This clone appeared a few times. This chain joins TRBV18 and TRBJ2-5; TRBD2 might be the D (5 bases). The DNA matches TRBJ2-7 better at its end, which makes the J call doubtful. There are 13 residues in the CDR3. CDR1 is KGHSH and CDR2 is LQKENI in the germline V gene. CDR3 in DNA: TGTGCCAGCTCACCGGGGAGCTCCTACGAGCAGTACTTC. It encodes CASSPGSSYEQYF.

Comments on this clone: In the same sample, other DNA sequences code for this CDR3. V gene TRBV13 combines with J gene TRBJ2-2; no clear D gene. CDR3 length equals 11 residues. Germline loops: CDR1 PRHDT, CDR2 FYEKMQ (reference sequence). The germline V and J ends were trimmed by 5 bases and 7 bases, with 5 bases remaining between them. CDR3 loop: CASSLSGELFF. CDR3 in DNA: TGTGCCAGCAGCCTAAGCGGGGAGCTGTTTTTT.